Shown below are 27 T cell receptor beta chains from a single sample sequenced in a study of CXCR3-negative and CXCR3-positive naive CD8 T cells. Points from the study as a whole: Researchers report that CXCR3-positive naive cells carry more hydrophobic TRB CDR3s than CXCR3-negative naive cells.

Researchers prepared the TRB cDNA libraries using 5' RACE with UMI labels. No DNA is given; TCRdb re-called the 5' RACE reads and lists each CDR3 protein once. The table for this sample gives some 150,000 distinct CDR3 sequences. What these receptors recognize is not known. Sequencing used naive CXCR3+ CD8+ T cells from blood. Subset noted: CD45RO-CCR7+CD27+CD95- naive CD8+ T cells expressing CXCR3 (TNR3+). All receptors derive from a human donor in good health. Some clones in this sample may be carry-over from other donors' samples.

The V gene is TRBV4-1, the J gene TRBJ2-1; no DNA is available, so the TRBD1 call from TCRdb remains unchecked. Germline-derived CDR1 and CDR2 are MGHRA and YSYEKL. There are 17 residues in the CDR3. CDR3 residues: CASSHDPRGPPDNEQFF.

This chain connects TRBV6-5 to TRBJ2-7. Germline CDR1 is MNHEY and CDR2 is SVGAGI. This CDR3 has 13 amino acids. This CDR3 reads CASSTQGPYEQYF.

This chain connects TRBV29-1 to TRBJ2-2; TCRdb indicates TRBD2, and absent DNA this call remains unverified. Germline V gene sequence: CDR1 SQVTM, CDR2 ANQGSEA. The CDR3 consists of 14 residues. CDR3 region: CSVLAGVNTGELFF.

The chain joins TRBV29-1 to TRBJ1-1; checking the TCRdb D call of TRBD1 is not possible without DNA. This CDR3 spans 13 amino acids. The germline V gene encodes CDR1 SQVTM and CDR2 ANQGSEA. CDR3 region: CSVERGFGTEAFF.

The chain has TRBV12-3 or TRBV12-4 and TRBJ2-7; the TCRdb D gene call, TRBD1, has no DNA to confirm it. The CDR3 is 14 residues long. The chain's CDR3 is CASSPSGGFVEQYF.

The chain carries TRBV20-1 and TRBJ1-1; no DNA is available, so the TRBD1 call from TCRdb remains unchecked. The CDR3 spans 16 residues. CDR1 and CDR2 from the germline V gene are DFQATT and SNEGSKA (reference sequence). The CDR3 sequence: CSARDAGQGFWTEAFF.

V gene TRBV28 combines with J gene TRBJ2-3; TCRdb names TRBD2, which stays unverified in the absence of DNA. CDR1 and CDR2 (germline): MDHEN, SYDVKM. The CDR3 loop spans 18 amino acids. This CDR3 reads CASSLNKGLAGGTDTQYF.

The CDR3 is CASKVDSNQPQHF. The V and J genes are TRBV28 and TRBJ1-5. In germline, CDR1 is MDHEN, CDR2 SYDVKM. The CDR3 length is 13 residues. The whole variable domain, remainder taken from reference TRBV28 and TRBJ1-5, is DVKVTQSSRYLVKRTGEKVFLECVQDMDHENMFWYRQDPGLGLRLIYFSYDVKMKEKGDIPEGYSVSREKKERFSLILESASTNQTSMYLCASKVDSNQPQHFGDGTRLSIL.

The chain employs TRBV29-1 and TRBJ2-1; TCRdb selects TRBD1, and the lack of DNA leaves this call unchecked. Germline CDR1 SQVTM, CDR2 ANQGSEA. CDR3 size: 13 residues. This chain's CDR3 is CSVIWTGGDEQFF.

The chain uses TRBV12-5 and TRBJ2-7; TCRdb calls TRBD2, which cannot be checked without DNA. The CDR3 runs 16 residues. The germline V gene has CDR1 LGHNT and CDR2 FRNRAP. The CDR3 here is CASGLPHPDSTYEQYF.

The chain links TRBV29-1 to TRBJ2-1; the D gene TCRdb calls, TRBD2, cannot be checked with no DNA. Germline V lookup: CDR1 SQVTM, CDR2 ANQGSEA. This CDR3 spans 15 amino acids. CDR3 in amino acids: CSVVGRATLYNEQFF.

The chain is built from TRBV28 and TRBJ2-3; the D call of TRBD1 rests on TCRdb alone, since no DNA is present to check it. This CDR3 contains 13 residues. Germline-derived CDR1 and CDR2 are MDHEN and SYDVKM. The CDR3 reads CASGGFNTDTQYF.

The V gene is TRBV28, the J gene TRBJ2-1; lacking DNA, the TRBD1 call made by TCRdb goes unchecked. The germline gives CDR1 MDHEN, CDR2 SYDVKM. The CDR3 spans 12 residues. The CDR3 sequence is CASRARENEQFF.

V and J are TRBV29-1 and TRBJ2-1. The CDR3 has 16 amino acids. Germline-derived CDR1 and CDR2 are SQVTM and ANQGSEA. This chain's CDR3 is CSVMGSTDGKFNEQFF.

CDR3 amino acids: CASSLWGLGSETQYF. The chain combines TRBV5-4 with TRBJ2-5; TCRdb's assignment of TRBD2 cannot be checked, as there is no DNA. There are 15 residues in the CDR3. The germline gives CDR1 SGHNT, CDR2 YYREEE (reference sequence).

The rearrangement uses TRBV10-3 and TRBJ2-7; TCRdb picks TRBD1, but there is no DNA to check that call. The CDR3 covers 15 residues. Germline assignment: CDR1 ENHRY and CDR2 SYGVKD. The CDR3 spells CAISELVTGLYEQYF.

V is TRBV7-2 and J is TRBJ1-3. The CDR3 length is 12 residues. Germline V CDR1 and CDR2: SGHTA, FQGNSA. Here the CDR3 reads CASSFSGNTIYF.

The chain joins TRBV20-1 to TRBJ2-2. This CDR3 contains 15 residues. Germline-derived CDR1 and CDR2 are DFQATT and SNEGSKA (reference sequence). Here the CDR3 reads CSARDQGANTGELFF.

The chain combines TRBV30 with TRBJ2-5; without DNA, the TCRdb call of TRBD1 cannot be checked. Per germline, CDR1 GTSNPN and CDR2 SVGIG (reference sequence). There are 13 residues in the CDR3. This chain's CDR3 is CASWTGSRETQYF.

The chain couples TRBV14 to TRBJ2-2; TCRdb's assignment of TRBD1 cannot be checked, as there is no DNA. The CDR3 runs 16 residues. Germline V gene sequence: CDR1 SGHDN, CDR2 FVKESK. CDR3 in amino acids: CASSQDTGGIGGELFF.

This chain uses TRBV29-1 with TRBJ2-1; TCRdb names TRBD1, which stays unverified in the absence of DNA. Per germline, CDR1 SQVTM and CDR2 ANQGSEA. The CDR3 loop spans 13 amino acids. CDR3 amino acids: CSVSPGQGNEQFF.

The chain carries TRBV29-1 and TRBJ2-3; the D call from TCRdb, TRBD2, cannot be confirmed without DNA. Germline CDR1 reads SQVTM; CDR2 reads ANQGSEA. CDR3 length: 15 amino acids. CDR3 region: CSVIPLREYTDTQYF.

The chain has TRBV9 and TRBJ2-1; TCRdb calls TRBD1, which cannot be checked without DNA. Germline CDR1 SGDLS, CDR2 YYNGEE. The CDR3 has 15 amino acids. The CDR3 loop is CASSVSWGANHEQFF. The variable domain in full, completed from reference TRBV9 and TRBJ2-1, reads DSGVTQTPKHLITATGQRVTLRCSPRSGDLSVYWYQQSLDQGLQFLIQYYNGEERAKGNILERFSAQQFPDLHSELNLSSLELGDSALYFCASSVSWGANHEQFFGPGTRLTVL.

The chain joins TRBV13 to TRBJ2-7; the D call from TCRdb, TRBD2, cannot be confirmed without DNA. CDR1 and CDR2 from the germline V gene are PRHDT and FYEKMQ (reference sequence). The CDR3 is 14 amino acids. The CDR3 spells CASSSEAAGTEQYF.

V and J are TRBV6-6 and TRBJ2-3; TCRdb reports TRBD1, a call that lacks DNA to check it against. Germline CDR1 MNHNY, CDR2 SVGAGI (reference sequence). The CDR3 is made up of 14 amino acids. The CDR3 reads CASTIGVTTDTQYF.

The rearrangement links TRBV19 to TRBJ2-1. The length of the CDR3 is 15 residues. The germline V gene encodes CDR1 LNHDA and CDR2 SQIVND (reference sequence). CDR3: CASSIPMSSYNEQFF.

The chain uses TRBV7-9 and TRBJ2-7; the D call from TCRdb, TRBD1, cannot be confirmed without DNA. Germline lookup yields CDR1 SEHNR and CDR2 FQNEAQ (reference sequence). There are 19 residues in the CDR3. CDR3 amino acids: CASSLERGSADGDSYEQYF.